This T cell receptor beta chain was captured by sequencing in a study of response to subunit inactivated influenza vaccine. Via MiXCR, TCRdb re-called the RT-PCR reads, giving one row per CDR3 protein. The sample has about 160,000 distinct CDR3 sequences, roughly 10% seen once. General study results and limits: Every seasonal influenza vaccination brings in few new T cells, the authors suggested.

This clonotype showed up just a few times. Its antigen is as yet unknown. Germline CDR1 MDHEN, CDR2 SYDVKM. Trimming shortened V by 3 bases and J by 3 bases, and 18 bases separated the two germline ends. The CDR3 is made up of 16 amino acids. This sequence was found in a man between 50 and 69 years old who received an inactivated influenza vaccine. This chain links TRBV28 with TRBJ2-7; D not resolved. The source material was CD8+ T cells sorted from PBMCs, sampled about 24 months after vaccination. CDR3 coding DNA: TGTGCCAGCAGTTTTTATGCGATTCCGTACTACTACGAGCAGTACTTC. It encodes CASSFYAIPYYYEQYF.